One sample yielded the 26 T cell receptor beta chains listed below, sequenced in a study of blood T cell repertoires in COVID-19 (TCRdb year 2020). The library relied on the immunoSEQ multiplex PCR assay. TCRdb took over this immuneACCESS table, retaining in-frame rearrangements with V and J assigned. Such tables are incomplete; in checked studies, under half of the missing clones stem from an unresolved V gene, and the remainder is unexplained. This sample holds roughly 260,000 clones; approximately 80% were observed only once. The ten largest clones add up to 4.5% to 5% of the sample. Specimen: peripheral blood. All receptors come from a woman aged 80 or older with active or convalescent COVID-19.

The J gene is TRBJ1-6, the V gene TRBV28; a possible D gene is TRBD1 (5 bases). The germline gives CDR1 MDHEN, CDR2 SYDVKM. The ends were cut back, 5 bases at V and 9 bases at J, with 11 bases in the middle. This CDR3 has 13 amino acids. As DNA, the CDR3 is TGTGCCAGCAGTAGAACCCAGGGTTCACCCCTCCACTTT. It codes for CASSRTQGSPLHF.

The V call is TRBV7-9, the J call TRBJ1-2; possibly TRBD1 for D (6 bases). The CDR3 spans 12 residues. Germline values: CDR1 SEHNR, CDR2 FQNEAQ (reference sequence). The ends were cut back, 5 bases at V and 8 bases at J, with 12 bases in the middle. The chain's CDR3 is CASSPGVKGYTF. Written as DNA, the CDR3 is TGTGCCAGCAGCCCAGGGGTTAAAGGCTACACCTTC.

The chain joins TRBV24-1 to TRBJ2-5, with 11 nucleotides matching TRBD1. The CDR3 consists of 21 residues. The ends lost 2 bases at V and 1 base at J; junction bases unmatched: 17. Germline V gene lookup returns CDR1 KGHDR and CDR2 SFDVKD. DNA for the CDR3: TGTGCCACCAGTGATTCCCGCGTTATATGGACAGGGGGCCGGAGCCAAGAGACCCAGTACTTC. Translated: CATSDSRVIWTGGRSQETQYF.

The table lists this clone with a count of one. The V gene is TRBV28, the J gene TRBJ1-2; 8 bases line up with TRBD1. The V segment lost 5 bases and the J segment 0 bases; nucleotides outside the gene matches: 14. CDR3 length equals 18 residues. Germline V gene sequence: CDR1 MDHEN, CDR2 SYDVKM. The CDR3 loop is CASSRPPGTGQANYGYTF. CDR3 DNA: TGTGCCAGCAGTCGCCCCCCCGGGACAGGACAAGCTAACTATGGCTACACCTTC.

CDR3 nucleotide sequence: TGTGCCAGCACACGAGGAGATAACTATGGCTACACCTTC. Its translation is CASTRGDNYGYTF. The chain employs TRBV28 and TRBJ1-2, with D uncertain. The CDR3 sequence is 13 residues long. V lost 7 bases and J lost 1, with 10 bases in between. From germline, CDR1 is MDHEN and CDR2 SYDVKM.

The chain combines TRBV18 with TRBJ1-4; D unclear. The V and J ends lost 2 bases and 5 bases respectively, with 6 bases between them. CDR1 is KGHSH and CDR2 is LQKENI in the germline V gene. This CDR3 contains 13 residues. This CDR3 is CASSPTGNEKLFF. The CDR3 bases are TGTGCCAGCTCACCAACGGGGAATGAAAAACTGTTTTTT.

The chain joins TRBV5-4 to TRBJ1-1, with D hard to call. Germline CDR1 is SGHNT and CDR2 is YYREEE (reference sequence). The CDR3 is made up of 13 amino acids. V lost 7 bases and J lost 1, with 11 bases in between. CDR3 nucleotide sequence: TGTGCCAGCTCTCGGTCCGCGAACACTGAAGCTTTCTTT. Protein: CASSRSANTEAFF. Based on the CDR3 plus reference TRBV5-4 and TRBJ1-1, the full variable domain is ETGVTQSPTHLIKTRGQQVTLRCSSQSGHNTVSWYQQALGQGPQFIFQYYREEENGRGNFPPRFSGLQFPNYSSELNVNALELDDSALYLCASSRSANTEAFFGQGTRLTVV.

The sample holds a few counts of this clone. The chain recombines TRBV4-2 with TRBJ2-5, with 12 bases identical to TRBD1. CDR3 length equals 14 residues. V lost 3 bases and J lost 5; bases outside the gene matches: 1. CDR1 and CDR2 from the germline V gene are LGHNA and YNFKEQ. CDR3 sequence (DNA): TGTGCCAGCAGCCAGGGGACAGGGGGCGAGACCCAGTACTTC. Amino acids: CASSQGTGGETQYF.

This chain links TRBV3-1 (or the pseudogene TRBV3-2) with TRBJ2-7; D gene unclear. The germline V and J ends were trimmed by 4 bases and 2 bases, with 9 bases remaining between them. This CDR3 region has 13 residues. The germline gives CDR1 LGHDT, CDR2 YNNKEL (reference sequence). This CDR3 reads CASSPGQPYEQYF. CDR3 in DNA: TGTGCCAGCAGCCCTGGGCAGCCCTACGAGCAGTACTTC.

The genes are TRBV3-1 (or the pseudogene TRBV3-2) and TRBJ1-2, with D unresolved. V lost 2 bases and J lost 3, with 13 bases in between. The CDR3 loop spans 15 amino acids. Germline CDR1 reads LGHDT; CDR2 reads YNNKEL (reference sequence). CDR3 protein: CASSQTGNRDYGYTF. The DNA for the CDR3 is TGTGCCAGCAGCCAAACGGGAAATCGTGACTATGGCTACACCTTC.

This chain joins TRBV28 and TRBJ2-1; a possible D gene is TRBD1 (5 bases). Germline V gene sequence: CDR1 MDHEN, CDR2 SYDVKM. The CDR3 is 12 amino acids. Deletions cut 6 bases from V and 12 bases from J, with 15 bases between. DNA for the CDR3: TGTGCCAGCAGCGCAGGGTCTTGGGGGCAGTTCTTC. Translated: CASSAGSWGQFF.

This chain's CDR3 is CASSPTGTSALAKNIQYF. CDR3 sequence (DNA): TGTGCCAGCTCCCCGACCGGGACTAGCGCTCTAGCCAAAAACATTCAGTACTTC. The chain is built from TRBV18 and TRBJ2-4; 10 bases are shared with TRBD2. Unmatched junction bases numbered 11, after V lost 6 bases and J lost 0 bases. The CDR3 covers 18 residues. Germline V gene lookup returns CDR1 KGHSH and CDR2 LQKENI. The full variable domain, its missing parts supplied by reference TRBV18 and TRBJ2-4, is NAGVMQNPRHLVRRRGQEARLRCSPMKGHSHVYWYRQLPEEGLKFMVYLQKENIIDESGMPKERFSAEFPKEGPSILRIQQVVRGDSAAYFCASSPTGTSALAKNIQYFGAGTRLSVL.

CDR3 DNA: TGTGCCAGCAGCTTCGGGTCGCTCCGGAACGGCAATCAGCCCCAGCATTTT. Residues: CASSFGSLRNGNQPQHF. J is TRBJ1-5 and V is TRBV5-6; unclear D gene. CDR3 size: 17 residues. The V gene's germline CDR1 is SGHDT and CDR2 YYEEEE. The V and J ends lost 2 bases and 2 bases respectively, with 17 bases between them.

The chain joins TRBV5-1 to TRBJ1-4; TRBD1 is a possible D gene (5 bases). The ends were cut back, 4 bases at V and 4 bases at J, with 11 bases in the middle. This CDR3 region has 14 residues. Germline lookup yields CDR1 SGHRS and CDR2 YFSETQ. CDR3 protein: CASSDDRINEKLFF. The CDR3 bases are TGCGCCAGCAGCGATGACAGAATTAATGAAAAACTGTTTTTT. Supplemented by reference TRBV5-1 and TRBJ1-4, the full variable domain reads KAGVTQTPRYLIKTRGQQVTLSCSPISGHRSVSWYQQTPGQGLQFLFEYFSETQRNKGNFPGRFSGRQFSNSRSEMNVSTLELGDSALYLCASSDDRINEKLFFGSGTQLSVL.

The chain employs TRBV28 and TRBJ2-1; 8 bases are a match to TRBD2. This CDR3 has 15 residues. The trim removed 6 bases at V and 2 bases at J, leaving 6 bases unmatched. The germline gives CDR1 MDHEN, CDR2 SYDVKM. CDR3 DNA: TGTGCCAGCAGCCCGGGGGGGTCCCCCTACAATGAGCAGTTCTTC. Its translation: CASSPGGSPYNEQFF.

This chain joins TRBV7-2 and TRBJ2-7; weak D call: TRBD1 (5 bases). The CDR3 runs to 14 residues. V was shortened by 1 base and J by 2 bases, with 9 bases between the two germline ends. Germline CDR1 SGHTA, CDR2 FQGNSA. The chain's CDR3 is CASSLVLGAYEQYF. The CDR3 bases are TGTGCCAGCAGCTTAGTATTAGGGGCCTACGAGCAGTACTTC.

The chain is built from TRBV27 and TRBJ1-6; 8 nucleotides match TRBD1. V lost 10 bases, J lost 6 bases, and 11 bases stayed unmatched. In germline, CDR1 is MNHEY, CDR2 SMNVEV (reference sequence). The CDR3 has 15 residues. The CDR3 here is CATKRDRTSNSPLHF. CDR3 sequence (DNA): TGTGCCACCAAGAGGGACAGGACGTCTAATTCACCCCTCCACTTT.

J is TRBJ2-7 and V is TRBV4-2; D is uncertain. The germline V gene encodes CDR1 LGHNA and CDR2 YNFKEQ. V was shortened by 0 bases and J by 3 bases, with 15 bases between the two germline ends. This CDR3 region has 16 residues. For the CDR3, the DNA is TGTGCCAGCAGCCAAGATCGAGTAAACGGAGTCTACGAGCAGTACTTC. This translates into CASSQDRVNGVYEQYF.

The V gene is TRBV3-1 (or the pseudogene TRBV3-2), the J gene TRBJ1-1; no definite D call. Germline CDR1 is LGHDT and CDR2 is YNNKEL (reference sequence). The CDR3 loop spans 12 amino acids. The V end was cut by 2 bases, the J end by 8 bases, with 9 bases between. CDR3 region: CASSQLGREAFF. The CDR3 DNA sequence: TGTGCCAGCAGCCAACTGGGCAGGGAAGCTTTCTTT.

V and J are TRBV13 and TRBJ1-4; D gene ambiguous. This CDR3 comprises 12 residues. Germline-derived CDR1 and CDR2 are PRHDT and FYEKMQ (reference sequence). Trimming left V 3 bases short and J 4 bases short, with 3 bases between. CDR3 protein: CASSFYNEKLFF. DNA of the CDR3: TGTGCCAGCAGCTTTTATAATGAAAAACTGTTTTTT.

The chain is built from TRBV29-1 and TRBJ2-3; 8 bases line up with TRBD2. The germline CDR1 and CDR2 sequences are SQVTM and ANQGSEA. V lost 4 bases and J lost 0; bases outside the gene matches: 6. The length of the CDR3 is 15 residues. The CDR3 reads CSVARRGASTDTQYF. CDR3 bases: TGCAGCGTTGCCCGGCGGGGGGCTAGCACAGATACGCAGTATTTT.

For the CDR3, the DNA is TGTGCCAGCAGTGGAGCGACCTGGGGAGCGAGCTACACCTTC. It specifies CASSGATWGASYTF. The chain employs TRBV2 and TRBJ1-2, with no clear D. The germline V gene has CDR1 SNHLY and CDR2 FYNNEI. The CDR3 is 14 residues long. V lost 4 bases and J 9 bases, leaving 18 bases between the germline ends.

For the CDR3, the DNA is TGTGCCAGCAGCTTAGGACTAGCGGCCGTAGGGGATGTAAATGAGCAGTTCTTC. Translation gives CASSLGLAAVGDVNEQFF. This rearrangement joins TRBV7-9 to TRBJ2-1; 9 positions agree with TRBD2. J was trimmed by 7 bases and V by 1 base; bases with no gene match: 14. Germline V lookup: CDR1 SEHNR, CDR2 FQNEAQ (reference sequence). There are 18 residues in the CDR3.

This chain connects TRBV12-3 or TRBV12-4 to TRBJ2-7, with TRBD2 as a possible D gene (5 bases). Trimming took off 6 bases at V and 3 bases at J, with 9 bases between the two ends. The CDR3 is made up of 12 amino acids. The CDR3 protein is CASRAGLYEQYF. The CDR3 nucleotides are TGTGCCAGCAGGGCGGGCCTCTACGAGCAGTACTTC.

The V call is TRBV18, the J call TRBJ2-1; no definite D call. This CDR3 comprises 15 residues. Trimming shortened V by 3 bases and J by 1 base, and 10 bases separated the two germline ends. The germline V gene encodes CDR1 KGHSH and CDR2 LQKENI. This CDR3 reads CASSPPVASYNEQFF. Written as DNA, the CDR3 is TGTGCCAGCTCACCCCCAGTGGCATCCTACAATGAGCAGTTCTTC.

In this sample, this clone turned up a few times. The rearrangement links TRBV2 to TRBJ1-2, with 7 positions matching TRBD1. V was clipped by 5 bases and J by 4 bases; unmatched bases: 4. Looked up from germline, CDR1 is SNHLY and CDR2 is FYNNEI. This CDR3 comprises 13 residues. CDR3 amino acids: CASSRWDSYGYTF. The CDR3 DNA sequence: TGTGCCAGCAGTCGTTGGGACAGCTATGGCTACACCTTC.